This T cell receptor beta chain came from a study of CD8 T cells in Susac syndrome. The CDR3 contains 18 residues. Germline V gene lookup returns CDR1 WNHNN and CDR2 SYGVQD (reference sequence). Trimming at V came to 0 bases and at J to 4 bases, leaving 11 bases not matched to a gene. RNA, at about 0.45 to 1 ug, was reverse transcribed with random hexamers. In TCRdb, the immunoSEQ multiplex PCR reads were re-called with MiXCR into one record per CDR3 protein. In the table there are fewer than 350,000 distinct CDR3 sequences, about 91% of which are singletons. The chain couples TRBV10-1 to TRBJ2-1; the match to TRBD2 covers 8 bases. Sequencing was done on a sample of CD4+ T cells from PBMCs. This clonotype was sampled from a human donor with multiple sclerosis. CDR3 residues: CASSESARAGANYNEQFF. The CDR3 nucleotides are TGCGCCAGCAGTGAGTCCGCAAGAGCGGGGGCCAATTACAATGAGCAGTTCTTC.